The T cell receptor beta chain under discussion was sequenced for a study of blood T cell repertoires in COVID-19. Across the study: The study drew acute and convalescent COVID-19 samples from the United States, Italy and Spain. The cDNA or gDNA used as material had been derived from T cells, B-cell-depleted T cells, or PBMCs.

Libraries were prepared by immunoSEQ multiplex PCR; TCRdb keeps only in-frame clonotypes and omits some of them. This repertoire shows 230,000 or so clones, roughly 81% found once; its top ten account for roughly 8%. Germline V gene data show CDR1 as MGHRA and CDR2 as YSYEKL. CDR3 size: 14 residues. V lost 4 bases, J lost 7 bases, and 8 bases stayed unmatched. This rearrangement joins TRBV4-1 to TRBJ1-2; the match to TRBD1 covers 8 bases. The sequence was collected from an elderly woman with COVID-19, enrolled during active disease. What was sequenced was peripheral blood. The CDR3 bases are TGCGCCAGCAGCCCCCCGGACAGGGAGGGTGGCTACACCTTC. It translates to CASSPPDREGGYTF.